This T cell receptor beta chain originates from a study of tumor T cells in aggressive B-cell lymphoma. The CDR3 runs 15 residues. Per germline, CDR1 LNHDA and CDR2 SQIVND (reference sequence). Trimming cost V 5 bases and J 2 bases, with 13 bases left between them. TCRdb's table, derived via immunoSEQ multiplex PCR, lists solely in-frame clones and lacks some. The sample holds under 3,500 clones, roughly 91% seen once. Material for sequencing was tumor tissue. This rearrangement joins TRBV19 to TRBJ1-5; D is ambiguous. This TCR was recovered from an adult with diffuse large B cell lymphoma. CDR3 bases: TGTGCCAGTAGTGGACGGGGAATCGGCAATCAGCCCCAGCATTTT. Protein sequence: CASSGRGIGNQPQHF.